This entry is about one T cell receptor (beta chain). This sample stems from a study of T cell changes during pregnancy in multiple sclerosis. Assay used: immunoSEQ multiplex PCR; TCRdb lists only in-frame clones, some missing. The table records 55,000 to 70,000 clones, around 94% of them present only once. This TCR was sampled from a female donor in good health, enrolled as a control in a pregnancy study. Sequenced here: CD8+ T cells from peripheral blood mononuclear cells, sampled in the third trimester of pregnancy.

The CDR3 loop is CASRPSGQGSNYGYTF. For the CDR3, the DNA is TGTGCCAGCAGACCATCTGGACAGGGGTCTAACTATGGCTACACCTTC. The chain recombines TRBV25-1 with TRBJ1-2; 9 bases map to TRBD1. V shed 6 bases and J 0 bases; nucleotides not matched to a gene: 8. This CDR3 is built from 16 residues. CDR1 is MGHDK, CDR2 SYGVNS, per germline.